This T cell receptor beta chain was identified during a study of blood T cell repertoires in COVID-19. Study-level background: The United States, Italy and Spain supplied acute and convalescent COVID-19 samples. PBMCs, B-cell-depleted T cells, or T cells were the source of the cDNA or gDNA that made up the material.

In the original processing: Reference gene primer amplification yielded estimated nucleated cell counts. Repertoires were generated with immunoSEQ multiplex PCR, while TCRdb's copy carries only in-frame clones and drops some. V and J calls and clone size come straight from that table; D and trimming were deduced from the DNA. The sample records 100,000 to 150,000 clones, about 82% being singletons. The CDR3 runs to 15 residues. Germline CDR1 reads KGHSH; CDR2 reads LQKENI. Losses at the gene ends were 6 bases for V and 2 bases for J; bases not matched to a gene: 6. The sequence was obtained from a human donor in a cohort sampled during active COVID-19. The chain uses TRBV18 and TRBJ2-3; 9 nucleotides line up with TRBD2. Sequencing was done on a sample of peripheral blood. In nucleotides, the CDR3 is TGTGCCAGCTCCCCGACTAGCGGTTCCACAGATACGCAGTATTTT. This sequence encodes CASSPTSGSTDTQYF.